This TCR beta chain was sequenced during a study of blood T cell repertoires in COVID-19. Overall study context: The samples span acute and convalescent COVID-19 from the United States, Italy and Spain. In each case, the material was cDNA or gDNA derived from T cells, B-cell-depleted T cells, or PBMCs.

TCRdb's copy holds only in-frame clones and misses some; the assay was immunoSEQ multiplex PCR. This table has under 70,000 clones, roughly 80% appearing once. This clone was observed once. The CDR3 runs to 17 residues. The sample was peripheral blood. The source is a man aged 55 to 70 with acute or convalescent COVID-19. The rearrangement joins TRBV21-1 to TRBJ2-2; whether TRBD2, the table's D call, matches the DNA was not checked. TRBV21-1 is designated a pseudogene. In DNA, the CDR3 is TGTGCCAGCAGCAAAGGCCGACTAGCGGGAAACACCGGGGAGCTGTTTTTT. This sequence encodes CASSKGRLAGNTGELFF.